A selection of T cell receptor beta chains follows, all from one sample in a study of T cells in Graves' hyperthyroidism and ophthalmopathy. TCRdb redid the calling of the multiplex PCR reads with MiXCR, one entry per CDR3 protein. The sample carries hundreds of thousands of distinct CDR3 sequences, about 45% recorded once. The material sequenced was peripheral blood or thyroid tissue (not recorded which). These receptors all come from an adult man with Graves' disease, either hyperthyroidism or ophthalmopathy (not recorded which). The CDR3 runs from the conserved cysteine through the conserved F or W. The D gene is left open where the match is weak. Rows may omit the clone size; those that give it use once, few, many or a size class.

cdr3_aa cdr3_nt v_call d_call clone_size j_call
CASSLGDGGELFF TGTGCCAGCAGCCTTGGGGATGGCGGGGAGCTGTTTTTT TRBV7-9 . many TRBJ2-2
CASSLLLGEQYF TGTGCCAGCAGCCTTCTCCTAGGGGAGCAGTACTTC TRBV9 . few TRBJ2-7
CSARGKDRDRRNTGELFF TGCAGTGCTAGAGGGAAGGACCGGGACAGGCGGAACACCGGGGAGCTGTTTTTT TRBV20-1 TRBD1 few TRBJ2-2
CASRQRTGITYEQYF TGTGCCAGCAGGCAGAGGACAGGGATCACCTACGAGCAGTACTTC TRBV3-1 TRBD1 . TRBJ2-7
CATTGVYYGYTF TGTGCCACCACAGGGGTGTACTATGGCTACACCTTC TRBV19 TRBD1 many TRBJ1-2
CASQESKFRGPNEKLFF TGTGCCAGTCAAGAATCCAAGTTTAGGGGGCCGAATGAAAAACTGTTTTTT TRBV19 TRBD1 . TRBJ1-4
CAWSAGAYNSPLHF TGTGCCTGGAGTGCAGGGGCCTATAATTCACCCCTCCACTTT TRBV25-1 . . TRBJ1-6
CASTEGGELFF TGTGCCAGCACCGAGGGGGGAGAGCTGTTTTTT TRBV7-2 . many TRBJ2-2
CSVEDAGTSRRAQYF TGCAGCGTTGAAGATGCCGGGACGTCCAGACGGGCCCAGTACTTC TRBV29-1 . many TRBJ2-5
CASMETGGIYNSPLHF TGTGCCAGTATGGAGACAGGGGGGATCTATAATTCACCCCTCCACTTT TRBV19 TRBD1 . TRBJ1-6